This T cell receptor (beta chain) is drawn from a study of siplizumab effects on memory and regulatory T cells (dated by TCRdb to the late 2010s). Regarding the complete study: The study looked at the effect of siplizumab, an anti-CD2 antibody, on alloreactive T-cell subsets in allogeneic mixed lymphocyte reactions made from human PBMCs. The investigation overall reported the following: Unstimulated naive T cells appeared more diverse than memory T cells, and naive cells seemed to contribute substantially to the alloresponse. For roughly 75-97% of proliferating CD4+ or CD8+ clones, no naive or memory phenotype could be assigned. The cumulative frequency of alloreactive sequences that could be traced back to unstimulated CD4+ memory T cells was significantly reduced by siplizumab. Whether proliferating Tregs from siplizumab cultures actually had suppressive function was not functionally confirmed. Among mappable alloreactive CD4+ clones, the Treg-derived fraction averaged approximately 69% with siplizumab versus 25% to 30% in control reactions. Because sequences below about 10^-5 frequency were poorly captured, only a minor fraction of alloreactive clones could be mapped to unstimulated subsets.

TCRbeta CDR3 sequencing was performed on sorted unstimulated T cells and on proliferating T cells recovered from mixed lymphocyte reactions. Fresh whole blood from around eleven HLA-typed healthy donors served as the source for isolating PBMCs. The germline ends are 19 bases apart after V is trimmed by 2 bases and J by 6 bases. The CDR3 numbers 16 residues from cysteine through phenylalanine. This entry keeps only the CDR3 DNA: 48 bases, framed from base 1. The CDR1 and CDR2 encoded by the germline V gene are SGHRS and YFSETQ. The library came from the immunoSEQ multiplex PCR assay. Around 92,000 TCR templates per sample were assayed by the deep sequencing platform. Genomic DNA extracted from sorted T cells was used for TCRbeta CDR3 sequencing. Concerning the study's data processing: The R programming language was used for the clonal analysis of the TCRbeta CDR3 data. Comparing unstimulated samples against CFSE-low samples taken after the reaction was how alloreactive CD4+ and CD8+ clones were defined. Alloreactive CD4+ clones were assigned to regulatory or non-regulatory origin by matching sequences to sorted unstimulated Treg and non-Treg repertoires. TCRdb retrieved this table from immuneACCESS and kept in-frame rearrangements only. Not all clones are present; in checked studies, unresolved V genes account for under half, and no reason is known for the remainder. That table is the source of V, J and clone size, and D and trimming were worked out from the DNA. This sample holds approximately 84,000 clones; around 93% were observed only once. The top ten clonotypes cover about 18% of the sample.

Concerning this clone: Its antigen is currently not known. Per-base qualities were not stored, and no clone one base away is much larger.

This receptor was taken from a human donor in good health. In this chain, TRBV5-1 is recombined with TRBJ2-3, with TRBD1 tentatively as D gene (5 bases match). The sample taken for sequencing was CD8+ T cells sorted from blood. The sequenced DNA is TGCGCCAGCAGCTTAACGATGGGGCTAGTGGCCGATACGCAGTATTTT. Translated, this is CASSLTMGLVADTQYF. The full variable domain, with segments outside the CDR3 supplied by the reference TRBV5-1 and TRBJ2-3 proteins, appears as KAGVTQTPRYLIKTRGQQVTLSCSPISGHRSVSWYQQTPGQGLQFLFEYFSETQRNKGNFPGRFSGRQFSNSRSEMNVSTLELGDSALYLCASSLTMGLVADTQYFGPGTRLTVL.